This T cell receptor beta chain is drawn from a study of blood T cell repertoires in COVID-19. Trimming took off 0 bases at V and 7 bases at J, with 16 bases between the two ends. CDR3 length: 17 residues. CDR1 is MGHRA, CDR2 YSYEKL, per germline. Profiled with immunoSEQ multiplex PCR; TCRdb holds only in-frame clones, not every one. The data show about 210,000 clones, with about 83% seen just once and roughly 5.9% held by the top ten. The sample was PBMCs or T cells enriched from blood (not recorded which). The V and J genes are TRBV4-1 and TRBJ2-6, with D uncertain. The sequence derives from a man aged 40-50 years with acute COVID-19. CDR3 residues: CASSQDLLAGLANVLTF. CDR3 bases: TGCGCCAGCAGCCAAGATTTGTTGGCAGGATTAGCCAACGTCCTGACTTTC.